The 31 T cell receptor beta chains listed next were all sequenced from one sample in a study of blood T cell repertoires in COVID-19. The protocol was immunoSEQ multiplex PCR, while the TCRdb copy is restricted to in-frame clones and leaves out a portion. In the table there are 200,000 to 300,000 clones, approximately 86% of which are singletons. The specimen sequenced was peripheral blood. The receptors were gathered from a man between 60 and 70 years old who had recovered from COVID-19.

The CDR3, as DNA: TGTGCCAGCAGTTACTCGGGCTATCAGCCCCAGCATTTT. Encoded protein: CASSYSGYQPQHF. The genes are TRBV6-6 and TRBJ1-5; D is unclear. Trimming left V 0 bases short and J 5 bases short, with 5 bases between. Germline-derived CDR1 and CDR2 are MNHNY and SVGAGI (reference sequence). This CDR3 spans 13 amino acids.

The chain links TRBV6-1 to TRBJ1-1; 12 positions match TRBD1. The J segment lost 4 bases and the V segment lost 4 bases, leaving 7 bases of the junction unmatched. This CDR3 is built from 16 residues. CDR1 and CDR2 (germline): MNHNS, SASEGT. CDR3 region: CASSATGTGGPTEAFF. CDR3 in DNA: TGTGCCAGCAGTGCAACCGGGACAGGGGGCCCCACTGAAGCTTTCTTT.

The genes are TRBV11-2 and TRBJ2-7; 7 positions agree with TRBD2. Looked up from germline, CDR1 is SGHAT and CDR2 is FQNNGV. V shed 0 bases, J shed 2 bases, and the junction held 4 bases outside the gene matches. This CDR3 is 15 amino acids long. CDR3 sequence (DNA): TGTGCCAGCAGCTTAGATCTTGGACTAGCCTACGAGCAGTACTTC. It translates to CASSLDLGLAYEQYF.

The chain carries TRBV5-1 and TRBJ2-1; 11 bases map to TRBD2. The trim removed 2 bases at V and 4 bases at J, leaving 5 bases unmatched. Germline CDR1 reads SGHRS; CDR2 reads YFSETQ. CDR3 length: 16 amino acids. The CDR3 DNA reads TGCGCCAGCAGCTTTCTACTAGCGGGGGCTTACAATGAGCAGTTCTTC. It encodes CASSFLLAGAYNEQFF. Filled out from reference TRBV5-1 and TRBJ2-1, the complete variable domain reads KAGVTQTPRYLIKTRGQQVTLSCSPISGHRSVSWYQQTPGQGLQFLFEYFSETQRNKGNFPGRFSGRQFSNSRSEMNVSTLELGDSALYLCASSFLLAGAYNEQFFGPGTRLTVL.

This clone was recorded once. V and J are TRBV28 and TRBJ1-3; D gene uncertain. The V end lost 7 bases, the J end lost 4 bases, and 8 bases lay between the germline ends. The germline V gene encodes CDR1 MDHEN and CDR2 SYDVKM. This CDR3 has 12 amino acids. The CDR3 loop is CASTTKGNTIYF. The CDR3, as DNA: TGTGCCAGCACTACGAAGGGAAACACCATATATTTT.

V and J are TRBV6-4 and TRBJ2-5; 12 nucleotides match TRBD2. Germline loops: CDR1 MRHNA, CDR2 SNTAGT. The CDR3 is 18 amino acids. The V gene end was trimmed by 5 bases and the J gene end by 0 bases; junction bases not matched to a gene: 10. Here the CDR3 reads CASSLRLAGVPYQETQYF. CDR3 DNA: TGTGCCAGCAGTCTCCGACTAGCGGGGGTCCCTTACCAAGAGACCCAGTACTTC.

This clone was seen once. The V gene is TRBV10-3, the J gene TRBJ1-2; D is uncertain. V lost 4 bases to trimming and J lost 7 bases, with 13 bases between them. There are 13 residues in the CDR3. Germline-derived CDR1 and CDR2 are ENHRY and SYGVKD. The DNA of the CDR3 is TGTGCCATCAGTGCCGCTCAGTTGGCTGGCTACACCTTC. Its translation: CAISAAQLAGYTF.

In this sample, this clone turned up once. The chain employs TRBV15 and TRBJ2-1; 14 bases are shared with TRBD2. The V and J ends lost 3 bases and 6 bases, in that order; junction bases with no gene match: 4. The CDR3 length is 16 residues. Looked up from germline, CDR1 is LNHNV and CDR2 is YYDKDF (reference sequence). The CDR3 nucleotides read TGTGCCACCAGCAGGGCCGGGACTAGCGGGGGCAATGAGCAGTTCTTC. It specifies CATSRAGTSGGNEQFF.

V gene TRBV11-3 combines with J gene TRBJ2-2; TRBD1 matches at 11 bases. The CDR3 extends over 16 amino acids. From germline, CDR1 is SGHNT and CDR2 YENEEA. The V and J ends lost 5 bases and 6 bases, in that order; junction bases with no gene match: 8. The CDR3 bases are TGTGCCAGCAGCCACTATCCGGGACAGGGGGCCGGGGAGCTGTTTTTT. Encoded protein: CASSHYPGQGAGELFF.

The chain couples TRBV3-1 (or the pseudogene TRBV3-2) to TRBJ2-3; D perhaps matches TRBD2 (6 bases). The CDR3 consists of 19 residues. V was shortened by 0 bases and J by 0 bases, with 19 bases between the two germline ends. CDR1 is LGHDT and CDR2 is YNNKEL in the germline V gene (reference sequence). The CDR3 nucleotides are TGTGCCAGCAGCCAAGAAAACCTTGGCCAGGGACTCAGCACAGATACGCAGTATTTT. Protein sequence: CASSQENLGQGLSTDTQYF.

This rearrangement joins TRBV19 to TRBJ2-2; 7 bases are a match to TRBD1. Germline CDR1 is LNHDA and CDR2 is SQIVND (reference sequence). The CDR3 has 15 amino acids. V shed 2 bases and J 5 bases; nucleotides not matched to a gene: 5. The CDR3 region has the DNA TGTGCCAGTAGTATACCGACAGGGTTAACCGGGGAGCTGTTTTTT. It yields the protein CASSIPTGLTGELFF.

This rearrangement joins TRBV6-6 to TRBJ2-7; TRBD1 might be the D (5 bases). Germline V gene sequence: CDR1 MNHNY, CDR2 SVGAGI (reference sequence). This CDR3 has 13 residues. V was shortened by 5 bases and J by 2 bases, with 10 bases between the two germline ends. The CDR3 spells CASSPRDAYEQYV. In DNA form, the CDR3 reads TGTGCCAGCAGTCCCAGGGATGCCTACGAGCAGTACGTC.

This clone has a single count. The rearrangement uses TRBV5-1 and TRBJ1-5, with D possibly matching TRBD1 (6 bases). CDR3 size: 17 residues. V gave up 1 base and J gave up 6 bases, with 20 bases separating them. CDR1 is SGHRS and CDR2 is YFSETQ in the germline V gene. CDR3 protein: CASSLLGTAQGSQPQHF. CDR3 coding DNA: TGCGCCAGCAGCTTGTTGGGTACGGCGCAGGGGAGTCAGCCCCAGCATTTT.

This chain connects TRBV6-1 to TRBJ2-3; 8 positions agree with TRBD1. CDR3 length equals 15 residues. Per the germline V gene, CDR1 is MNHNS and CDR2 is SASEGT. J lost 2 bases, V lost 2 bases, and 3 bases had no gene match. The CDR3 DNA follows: TGTGCCAGCAGTGAAAGGGACAGGCTCACAGATACGCAGTATTTT. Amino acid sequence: CASSERDRLTDTQYF.

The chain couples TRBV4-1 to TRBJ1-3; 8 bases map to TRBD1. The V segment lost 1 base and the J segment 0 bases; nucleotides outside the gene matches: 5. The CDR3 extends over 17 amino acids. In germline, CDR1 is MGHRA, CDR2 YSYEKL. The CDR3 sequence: CASSQGRTGPSGNTIYF. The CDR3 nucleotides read TGCGCCAGCAGCCAAGGTCGGACAGGGCCCTCTGGAAACACCATATATTTT.

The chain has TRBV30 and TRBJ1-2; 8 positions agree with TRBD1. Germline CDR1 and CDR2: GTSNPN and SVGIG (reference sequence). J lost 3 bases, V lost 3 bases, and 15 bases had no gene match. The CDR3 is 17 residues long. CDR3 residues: CAWRFTLSGGADYGYTF. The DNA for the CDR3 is TGTGCCTGGAGGTTTACTTTGTCAGGGGGCGCGGACTATGGCTACACCTTC.

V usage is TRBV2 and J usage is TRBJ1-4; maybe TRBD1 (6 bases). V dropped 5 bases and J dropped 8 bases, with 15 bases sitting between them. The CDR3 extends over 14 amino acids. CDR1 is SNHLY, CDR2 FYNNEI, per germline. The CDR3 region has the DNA TGTGCCAGCAGTCAGGGCCAGGGGAGAGAAAAACTGTTTTTT. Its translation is CASSQGQGREKLFF.

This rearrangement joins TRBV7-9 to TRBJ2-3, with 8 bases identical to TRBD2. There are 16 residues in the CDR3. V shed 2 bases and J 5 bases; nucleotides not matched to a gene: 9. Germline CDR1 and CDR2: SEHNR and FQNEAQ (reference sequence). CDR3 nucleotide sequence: TGTGCCAGCAGCTTAACCCGACGGGGGGGCCAAGATACGCAGTATTTT. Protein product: CASSLTRRGGQDTQYF.

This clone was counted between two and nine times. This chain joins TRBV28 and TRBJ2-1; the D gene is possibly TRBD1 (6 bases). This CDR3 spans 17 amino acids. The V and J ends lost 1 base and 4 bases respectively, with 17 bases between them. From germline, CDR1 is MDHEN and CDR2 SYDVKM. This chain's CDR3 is CASSLYGFAGVYNEQFF. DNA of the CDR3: TGTGCCAGCAGTTTATACGGGTTTGCAGGGGTTTACAATGAGCAGTTCTTC. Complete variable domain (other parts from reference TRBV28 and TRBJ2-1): DVKVTQSSRYLVKRTGEKVFLECVQDMDHENMFWYRQDPGLGLRLIYFSYDVKMKEKGDIPEGYSVSREKKERFSLILESASTNQTSMYLCASSLYGFAGVYNEQFFGPGTRLTVL.

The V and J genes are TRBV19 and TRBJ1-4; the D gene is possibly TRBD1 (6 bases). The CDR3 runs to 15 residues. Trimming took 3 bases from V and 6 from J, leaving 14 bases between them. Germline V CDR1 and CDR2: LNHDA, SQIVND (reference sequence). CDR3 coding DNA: TGTGCCAGTAGTATCGTCAGGGGTTTCGATGAAAAACTGTTTTTT. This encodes CASSIVRGFDEKLFF. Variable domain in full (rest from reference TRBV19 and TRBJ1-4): DGGITQSPKYLFRKEGQNVTLSCEQNLNHDAMYWYRQDPGQGLRLIYYSQIVNDFQKGDIAEGYSVSREKKESFPLTVTSAQKNPTAFYLCASSIVRGFDEKLFFGSGTQLSVL.

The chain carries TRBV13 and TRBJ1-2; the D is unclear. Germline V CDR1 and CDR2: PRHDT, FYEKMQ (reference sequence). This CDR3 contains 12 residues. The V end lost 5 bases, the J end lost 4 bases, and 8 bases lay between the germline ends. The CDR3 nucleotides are TGTGCCAGCAGCAGCCGGGTCTATGGCTACACCTTC. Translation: CASSSRVYGYTF.

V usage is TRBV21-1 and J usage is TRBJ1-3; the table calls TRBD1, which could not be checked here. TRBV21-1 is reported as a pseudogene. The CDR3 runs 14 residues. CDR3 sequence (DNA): TGTGCCAGCAGCATGGACAGTGGGGAAAACACCATATATTTT. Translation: CASSMDSGENTIYF.

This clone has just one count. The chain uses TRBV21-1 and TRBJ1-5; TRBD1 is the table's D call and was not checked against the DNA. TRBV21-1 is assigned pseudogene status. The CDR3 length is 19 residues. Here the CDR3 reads CASSKRGTGTPRGNQPQHF. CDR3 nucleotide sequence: TGTGCCAGCAGCAAAAGAGGGACAGGAACCCCTAGAGGCAATCAGCCCCAGCATTTT.

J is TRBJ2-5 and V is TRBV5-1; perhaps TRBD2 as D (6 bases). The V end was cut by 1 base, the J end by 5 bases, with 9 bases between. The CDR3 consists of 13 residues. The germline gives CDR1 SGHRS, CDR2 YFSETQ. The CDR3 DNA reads TGCGCCAGCAGCTTGTCGCTAGCGGAGACCCAGTACTTC. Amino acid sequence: CASSLSLAETQYF.

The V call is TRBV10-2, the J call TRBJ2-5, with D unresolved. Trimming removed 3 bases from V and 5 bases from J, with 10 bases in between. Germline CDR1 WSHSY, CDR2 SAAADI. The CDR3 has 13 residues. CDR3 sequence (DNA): TGCGCCAGCAGTGACACAGCTGCGGAGACCCAGTACTTC. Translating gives CASSDTAAETQYF.

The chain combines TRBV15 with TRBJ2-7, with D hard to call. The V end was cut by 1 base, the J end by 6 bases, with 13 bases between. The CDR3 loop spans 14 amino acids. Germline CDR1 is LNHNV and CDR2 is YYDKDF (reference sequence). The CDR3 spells CATSRVKEISEQYF. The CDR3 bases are TGTGCCACCAGCAGAGTTAAGGAGATCAGCGAGCAGTACTTC.

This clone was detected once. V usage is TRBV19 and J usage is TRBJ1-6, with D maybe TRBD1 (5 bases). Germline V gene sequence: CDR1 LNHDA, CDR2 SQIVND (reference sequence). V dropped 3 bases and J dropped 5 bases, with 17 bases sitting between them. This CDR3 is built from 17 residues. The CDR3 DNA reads TGTGCCAGTAGTATTGGGGTGGCAGCGGGGGATAATTCACCCCTCCACTTT. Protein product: CASSIGVAAGDNSPLHF.

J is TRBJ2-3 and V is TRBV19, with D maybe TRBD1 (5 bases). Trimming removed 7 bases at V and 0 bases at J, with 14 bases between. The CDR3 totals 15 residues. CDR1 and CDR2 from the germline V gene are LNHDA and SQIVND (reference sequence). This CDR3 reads CASTDTGGSTDTQYF. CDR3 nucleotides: TGTGCCAGTACAGATACAGGTGGGAGCACAGATACGCAGTATTTT.

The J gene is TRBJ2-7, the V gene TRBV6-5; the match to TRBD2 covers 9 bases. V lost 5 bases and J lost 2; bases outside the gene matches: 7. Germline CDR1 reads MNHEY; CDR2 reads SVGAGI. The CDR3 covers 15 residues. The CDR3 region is CASSPFSGGTYEQYF. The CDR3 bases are TGTGCCAGCAGTCCTTTTAGCGGGGGAACCTACGAGCAGTACTTC.

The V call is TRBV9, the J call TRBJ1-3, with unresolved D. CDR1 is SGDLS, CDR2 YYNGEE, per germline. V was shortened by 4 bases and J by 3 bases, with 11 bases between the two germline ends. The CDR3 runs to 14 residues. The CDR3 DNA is TGTGCCAGCAGCTCCCTGGGAGATGGAAACACCATATATTTT. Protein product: CASSSLGDGNTIYF.

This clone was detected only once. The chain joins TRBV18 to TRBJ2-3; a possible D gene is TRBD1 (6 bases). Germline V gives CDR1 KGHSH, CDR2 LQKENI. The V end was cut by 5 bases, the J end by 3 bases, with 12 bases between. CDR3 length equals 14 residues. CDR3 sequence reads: CASSAPGATDTQYF. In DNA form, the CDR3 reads TGTGCCAGCTCAGCCCCAGGGGCGACAGATACGCAGTATTTT.